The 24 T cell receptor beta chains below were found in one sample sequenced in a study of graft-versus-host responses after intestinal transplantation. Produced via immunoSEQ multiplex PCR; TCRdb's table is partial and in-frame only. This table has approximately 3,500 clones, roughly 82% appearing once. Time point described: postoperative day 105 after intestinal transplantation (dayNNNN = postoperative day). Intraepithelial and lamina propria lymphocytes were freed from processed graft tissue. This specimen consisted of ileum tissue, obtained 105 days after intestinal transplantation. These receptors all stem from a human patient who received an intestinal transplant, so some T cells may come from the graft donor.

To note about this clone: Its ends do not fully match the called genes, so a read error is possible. CDR3 bases: TGTGCCAGCAGCAACCGGGACCGAGCTTACGCGCAGTACTTC. Residues: CASSNRDRAYAQYF. The V call is TRBV9, the J call TRBJ2-7; D is perhaps TRBD1 or TRBD2 (5 bases each). The germline gives CDR1 SGDLS, CDR2 YYNGEE. The length of the CDR3 is 14 residues.

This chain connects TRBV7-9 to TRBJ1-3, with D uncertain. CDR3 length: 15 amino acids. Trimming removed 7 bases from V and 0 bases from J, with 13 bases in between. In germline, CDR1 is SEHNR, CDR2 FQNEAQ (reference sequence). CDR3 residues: CASTPGRYSGNTIYF. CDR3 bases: TGTGCCAGCACCCCCGGGAGGTACTCTGGAAACACCATATATTTT.

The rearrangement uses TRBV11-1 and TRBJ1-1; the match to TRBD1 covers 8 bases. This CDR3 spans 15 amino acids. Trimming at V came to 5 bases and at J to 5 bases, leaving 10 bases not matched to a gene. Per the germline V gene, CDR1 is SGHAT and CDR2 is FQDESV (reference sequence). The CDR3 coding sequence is TGTGCCAGCAGCCGATTCGGACAGGGTAAAACTGAAGCTTTCTTT. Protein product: CASSRFGQGKTEAFF. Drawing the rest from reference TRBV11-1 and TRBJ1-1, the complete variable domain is EAEVAQSPRYKITEKSQAVAFWCDPISGHATLYWYRQILGQGPELLVQFQDESVVDDSQLPKDRFSAERLKGVDSTLKIQPAELGDSAMYLCASSRFGQGKTEAFFGQGTRLTVV.

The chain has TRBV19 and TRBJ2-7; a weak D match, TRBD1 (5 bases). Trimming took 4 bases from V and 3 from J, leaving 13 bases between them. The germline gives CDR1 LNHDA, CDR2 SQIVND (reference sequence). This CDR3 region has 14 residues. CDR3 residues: CASSTPGRDYEQYF. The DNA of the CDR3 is TGTGCCAGTAGTACCCCTGGCAGGGACTACGAGCAGTACTTC.

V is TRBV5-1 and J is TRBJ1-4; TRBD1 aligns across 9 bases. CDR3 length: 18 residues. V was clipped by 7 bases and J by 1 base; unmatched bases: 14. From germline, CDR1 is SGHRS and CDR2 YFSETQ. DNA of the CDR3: TGCGCCAGCGGTTTGTTTCGGGACAGGGATCAAACTAATGAAAAACTGTTTTTT. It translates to CASGLFRDRDQTNEKLFF.

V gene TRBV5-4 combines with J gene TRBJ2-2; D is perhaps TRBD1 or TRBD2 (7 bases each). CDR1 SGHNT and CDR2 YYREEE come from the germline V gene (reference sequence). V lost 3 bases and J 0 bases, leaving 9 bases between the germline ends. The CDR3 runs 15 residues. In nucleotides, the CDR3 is TGTGCCAGCAGCTCAGGGGGGGCGAACACCGGGGAGCTGTTTTTT. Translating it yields CASSSGGANTGELFF.

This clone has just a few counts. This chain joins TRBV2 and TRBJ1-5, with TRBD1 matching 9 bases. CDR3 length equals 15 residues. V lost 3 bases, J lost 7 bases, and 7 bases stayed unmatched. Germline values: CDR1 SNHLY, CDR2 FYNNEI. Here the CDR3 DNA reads TGTGCCAGCAGTGAGGCGGTTACAGGGGGCCAGCCCCAGCATTTT. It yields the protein CASSEAVTGGQPQHF.

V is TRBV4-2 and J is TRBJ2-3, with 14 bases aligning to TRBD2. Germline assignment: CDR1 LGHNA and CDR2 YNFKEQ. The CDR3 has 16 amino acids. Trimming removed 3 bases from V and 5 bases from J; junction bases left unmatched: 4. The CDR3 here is CASSHGLAGGGDTQYF. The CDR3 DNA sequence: TGTGCCAGCAGCCACGGACTAGCGGGAGGTGGAGATACGCAGTATTTT.

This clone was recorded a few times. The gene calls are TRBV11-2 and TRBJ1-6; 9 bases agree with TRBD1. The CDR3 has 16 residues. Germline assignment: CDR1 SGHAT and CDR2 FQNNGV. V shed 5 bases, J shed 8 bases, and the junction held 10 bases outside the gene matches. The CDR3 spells CASSHSGQGGYSPLHF. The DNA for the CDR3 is TGTGCCAGCAGCCACTCGGGACAGGGTGGTTATTCACCCCTCCACTTT. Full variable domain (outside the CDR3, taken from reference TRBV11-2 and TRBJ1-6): EAGVAQSPRYKIIEKRQSVAFWCNPISGHATLYWYQQILGQGPKLLIQFQNNGVVDDSQLPKDRFSAERLKGVDSTLKIQPAKLEDSAVYLCASSHSGQGGYSPLHFGNGTRLTVT.

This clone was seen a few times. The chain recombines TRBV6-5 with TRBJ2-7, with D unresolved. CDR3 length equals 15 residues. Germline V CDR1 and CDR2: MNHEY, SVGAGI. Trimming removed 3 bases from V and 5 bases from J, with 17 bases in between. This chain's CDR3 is CASSYSSAPWDEQYF. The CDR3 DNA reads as TGTGCCAGCAGTTATTCTAGTGCCCCGTGGGACGAGCAGTACTTC.

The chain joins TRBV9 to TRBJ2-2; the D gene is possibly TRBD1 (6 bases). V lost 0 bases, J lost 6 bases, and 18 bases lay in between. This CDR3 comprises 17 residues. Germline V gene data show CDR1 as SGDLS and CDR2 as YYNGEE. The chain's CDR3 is CASSVGPRTEGAGELFF. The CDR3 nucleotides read TGTGCCAGCAGCGTAGGGCCTCGGACAGAGGGGGCCGGGGAGCTGTTTTTT.

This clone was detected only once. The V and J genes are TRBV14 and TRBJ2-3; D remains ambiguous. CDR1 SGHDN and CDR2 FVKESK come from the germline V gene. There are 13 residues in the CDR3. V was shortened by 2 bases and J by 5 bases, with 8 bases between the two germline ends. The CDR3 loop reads CASSQLGIDTQYF. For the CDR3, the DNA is TGTGCCAGCAGCCAACTGGGTATAGATACGCAGTATTTT.

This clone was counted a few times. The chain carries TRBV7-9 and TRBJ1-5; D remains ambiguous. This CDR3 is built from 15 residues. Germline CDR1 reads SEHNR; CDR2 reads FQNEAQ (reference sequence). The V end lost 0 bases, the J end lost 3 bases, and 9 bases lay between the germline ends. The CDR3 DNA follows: TGTGCCAGCAGCTTAGCTCTCGATGACAATCAGCCCCAGCATTTT. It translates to CASSLALDDNQPQHF.

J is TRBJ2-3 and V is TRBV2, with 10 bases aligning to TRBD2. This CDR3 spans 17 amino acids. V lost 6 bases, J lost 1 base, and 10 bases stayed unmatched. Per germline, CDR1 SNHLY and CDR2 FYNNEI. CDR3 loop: CASSPELAGWGTDTQYF. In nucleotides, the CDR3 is TGTGCCAGCAGCCCGGAACTAGCGGGATGGGGCACAGATACGCAGTATTTT. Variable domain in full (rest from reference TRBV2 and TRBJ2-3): EPEVTQTPSHQVTQMGQEVILRCVPISNHLYFYWYRQILGQKVEFLVSFYNNEISEKSEIFDDQFSVERPDGSNFTLKIRSTKLEDSAMYFCASSPELAGWGTDTQYFGPGTRLTVL.

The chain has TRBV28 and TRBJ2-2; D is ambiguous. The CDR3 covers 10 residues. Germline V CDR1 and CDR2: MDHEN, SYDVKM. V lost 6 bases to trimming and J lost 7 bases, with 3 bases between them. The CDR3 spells CASRGGELFF. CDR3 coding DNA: TGTGCCAGCAGGGGCGGGGAGCTGTTTTTT.

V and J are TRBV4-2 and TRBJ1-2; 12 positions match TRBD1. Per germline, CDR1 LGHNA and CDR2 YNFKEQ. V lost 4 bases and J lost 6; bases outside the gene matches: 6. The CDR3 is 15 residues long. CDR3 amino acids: CASSPGQGALDGYTF. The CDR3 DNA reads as TGTGCCAGCAGCCCGGGACAGGGGGCCCTCGATGGCTACACCTTC.

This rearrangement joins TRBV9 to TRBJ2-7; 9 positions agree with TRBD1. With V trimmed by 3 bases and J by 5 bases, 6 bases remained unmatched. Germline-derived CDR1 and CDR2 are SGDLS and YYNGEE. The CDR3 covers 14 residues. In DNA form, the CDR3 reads TGTGCCAGCAGCGCCGGGACAGGGTTCAACGAGCAGTACTTC. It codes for CASSAGTGFNEQYF. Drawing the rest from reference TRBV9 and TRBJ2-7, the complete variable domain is DSGVTQTPKHLITATGQRVTLRCSPRSGDLSVYWYQQSLDQGLQFLIQYYNGEERAKGNILERFSAQQFPDLHSELNLSSLELGDSALYFCASSAGTGFNEQYFGPGTRLTVT.

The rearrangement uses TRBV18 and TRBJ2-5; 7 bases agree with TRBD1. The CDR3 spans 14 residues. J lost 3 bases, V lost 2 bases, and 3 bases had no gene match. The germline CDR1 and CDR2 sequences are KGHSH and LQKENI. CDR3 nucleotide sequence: TGTGCCAGCTCACCAGACAGGGACAAAGAGACCCAGTACTTC. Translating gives CASSPDRDKETQYF.

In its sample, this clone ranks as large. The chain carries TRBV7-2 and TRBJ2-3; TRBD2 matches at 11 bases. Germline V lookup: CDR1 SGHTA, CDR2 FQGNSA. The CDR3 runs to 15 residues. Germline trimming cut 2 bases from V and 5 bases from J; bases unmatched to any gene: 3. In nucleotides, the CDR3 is TGTGCCAGCAGCTTATCCGGACTAGCGGGAGATACGCAGTATTTT. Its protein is CASSLSGLAGDTQYF. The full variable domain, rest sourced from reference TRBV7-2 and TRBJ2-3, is GAGVSQSPSNKVTEKGKDVELRCDPISGHTALYWYRQSLGQGLEFLIYFQGNSAPDKSGLPSDRFSAERTGGSVSTLTIQRTQQEDSAVYLCASSLSGLAGDTQYFGPGTRLTVL.

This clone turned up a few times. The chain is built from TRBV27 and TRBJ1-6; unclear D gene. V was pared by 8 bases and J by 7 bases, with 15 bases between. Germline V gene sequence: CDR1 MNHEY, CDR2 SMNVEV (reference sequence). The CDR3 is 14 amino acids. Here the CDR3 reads CASSKTSVNSPLHF. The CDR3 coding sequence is TGTGCCAGCTCCAAGACTTCCGTGAATTCACCCCTCCACTTT.

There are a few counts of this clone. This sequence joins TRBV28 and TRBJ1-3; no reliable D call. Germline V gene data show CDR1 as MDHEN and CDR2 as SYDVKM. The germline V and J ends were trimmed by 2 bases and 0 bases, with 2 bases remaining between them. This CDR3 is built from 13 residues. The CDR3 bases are TGTGCCAGCAGTTTACACTCTGGAAACACCATATATTTT. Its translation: CASSLHSGNTIYF. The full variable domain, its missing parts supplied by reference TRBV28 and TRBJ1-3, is DVKVTQSSRYLVKRTGEKVFLECVQDMDHENMFWYRQDPGLGLRLIYFSYDVKMKEKGDIPEGYSVSREKKERFSLILESASTNQTSMYLCASSLHSGNTIYFGEGSWLTVV.

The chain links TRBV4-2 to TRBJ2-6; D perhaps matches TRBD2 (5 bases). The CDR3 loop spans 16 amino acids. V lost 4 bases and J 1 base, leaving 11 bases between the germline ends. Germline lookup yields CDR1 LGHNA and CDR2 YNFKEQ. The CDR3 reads CASSLQEGSGANVLTF. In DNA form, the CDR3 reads TGTGCCAGCAGCCTACAAGAGGGATCTGGGGCCAACGTCCTGACTTTC.

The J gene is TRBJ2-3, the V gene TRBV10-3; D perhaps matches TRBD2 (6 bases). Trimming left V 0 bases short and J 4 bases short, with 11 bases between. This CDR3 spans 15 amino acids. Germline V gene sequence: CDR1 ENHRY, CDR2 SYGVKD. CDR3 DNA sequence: TGTGCCATCAGTGAGTCGCGGGGAGGAGCAGATACGCAGTATTTT. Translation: CAISESRGGADTQYF.

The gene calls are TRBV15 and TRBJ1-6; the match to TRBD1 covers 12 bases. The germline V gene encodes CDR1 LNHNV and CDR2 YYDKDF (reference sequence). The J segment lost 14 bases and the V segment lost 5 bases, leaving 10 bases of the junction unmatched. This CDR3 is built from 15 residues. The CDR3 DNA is TGTGCCACCAGCTGGGACAGGGGGCCCTTTAGGGCCCTCCACTTT. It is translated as CATSWDRGPFRALHF.